These 14 T cell receptor beta chains were all obtained from the same sample, sequenced in a study of blood T cell repertoires in COVID-19. The table came from immunoSEQ multiplex PCR; TCRdb's copy has only in-frame clones and leaves some out. Found here are about 140,000 clones, 65% to 90% of them singletons; the top ten hold around 8.5%. The sample was peripheral blood. The receptors shown here come from a human donor in a cohort sampled during active COVID-19.

This chain connects TRBV19 to TRBJ2-1, with 8 bases fitting TRBD1. V lost 1 base to trimming and J lost 9 bases; unmatched junction nucleotides: 5. The CDR3 covers 14 residues. Germline V gene data show CDR1 as LNHDA and CDR2 as SQIVND (reference sequence). The CDR3 sequence: CASSIGTGTIEQFF. The CDR3 region has the DNA TGTGCCAGTAGTATAGGGACAGGGACGATTGAGCAGTTCTTC.

The chain is built from TRBV24-1 and TRBJ2-1, with 10 bases fitting TRBD1. Trimming took 4 bases from V and 6 from J; bases not matched to a gene: 8. The germline V gene has CDR1 KGHDR and CDR2 SFDVKD. The CDR3 totals 16 residues. The CDR3 DNA sequence: TGTGCCACCAGTGACTTGGGACAGGGGTTCGGCAATGAGCAGTTCTTC. Translation gives CATSDLGQGFGNEQFF.

The chain employs TRBV28 and TRBJ1-2; the match to TRBD1 covers 9 bases. This CDR3 has 11 residues. The germline V gene encodes CDR1 MDHEN and CDR2 SYDVKM. Trimming took 5 bases from V and 13 from J; bases not matched to a gene: 5. CDR3 protein: CASSNRDRATF. The CDR3, as DNA: TGTGCCAGCAGTAACAGGGACAGGGCCACCTTC.

J is TRBJ2-5 and V is TRBV6-5, with a weak D call TRBD1 (6 bases). The CDR3 runs to 15 residues. V was clipped by 0 bases and J by 4 bases, with 12 bases between them. The germline gives CDR1 MNHEY, CDR2 SVGAGI. The CDR3 here is CASSYSPSRGETQYF. CDR3 DNA sequence: TGTGCCAGCAGTTACTCCCCCAGCAGGGGAGAGACCCAGTACTTC.

This rearrangement joins TRBV9 to TRBJ2-5, with D perhaps TRBD2 (8 bases). In germline, CDR1 is SGDLS, CDR2 YYNGEE. The CDR3 consists of 17 residues. The V gene lost 0 bases and the J gene lost 4 bases, with 19 bases spanning the gap. The CDR3 protein is CASSVGPGQAGGETQYF. CDR3 nucleotide sequence: TGTGCCAGCAGCGTAGGTCCCGGACAGGCGGGAGGAGAGACCCAGTACTTC.

The chain carries TRBV7-2 and TRBJ2-1, with 10 nucleotides matching TRBD2. V dropped 5 bases and J dropped 4; count of bases not matched to a gene: 2. The V gene's germline CDR1 is SGHTA and CDR2 FQGNSA. The CDR3 totals 14 residues. The CDR3 nucleotides are TGTGCCAGCAGCCAAGCGGGAGGGTACAATGAGCAGTTCTTC. Translated: CASSQAGGYNEQFF.

V gene TRBV27 combines with J gene TRBJ2-7; maybe TRBD2 (6 bases). The V end lost 4 bases, the J end lost 9 bases, and 28 bases lay between the germline ends. This CDR3 contains 17 residues. Germline V gene data show CDR1 as MNHEY and CDR2 as SMNVEV (reference sequence). The CDR3 loop is CASSSTKVSGPPTRQYF. CDR3 sequence (DNA): TGTGCCAGCAGTTCTACTAAGGTTAGCGGACCACCTACGAGGCAGTACTTC.

The chain combines TRBV27 with TRBJ2-5, with D tentatively TRBD1 (6 bases). Deletions cut 3 bases from V and 7 bases from J, with 24 bases between. Germline CDR1 and CDR2: MNHEY and SMNVEV (reference sequence). The CDR3 is 17 residues long. The CDR3 spells CASSFYQDRRSFGTQYF. For the CDR3, the DNA is TGTGCCAGCAGTTTCTACCAGGACAGACGTTCCTTCGGGACCCAGTACTTC.

This chain joins TRBV5-1 and TRBJ2-2, with D uncertain. Germline V gene data show CDR1 as SGHRS and CDR2 as YFSETQ. CDR3 length: 14 residues. The V gene lost 4 bases and the J gene lost 5 bases, with 12 bases spanning the gap. CDR3 amino acids: CASSHKTPTGELFF. DNA of the CDR3: TGCGCCAGCAGCCACAAAACACCGACCGGGGAGCTGTTTTTT.

The chain is built from TRBV2 and TRBJ2-4; TRBD2 is a possible D gene (7 bases). The germline V gene encodes CDR1 SNHLY and CDR2 FYNNEI. V shed 6 bases and J shed 5 bases, with 20 bases lying between them. The CDR3 length is 16 residues. Written as DNA, the CDR3 is TGTGCCAGCAGGACGCCTGGGGGGGCCGCAGAAAACATTCAGTACTTC. It is translated as CASRTPGGAAENIQYF.

The V and J genes are TRBV6-5 and TRBJ1-1, with a tentative D call TRBD1 (6 bases). Germline loops: CDR1 MNHEY, CDR2 SVGAGI. This CDR3 has 13 residues. V lost 6 bases, J lost 4 bases, and 12 bases lay in between. The CDR3 nucleotides are TGTGCCAGCAGACCCAGGGGTGCCACTGAAGCTTTCTTT. This codes for CASRPRGATEAFF.

This clone was seen just once. The chain joins TRBV9 to TRBJ2-2; TRBD1 agrees at 8 bases. There are 15 residues in the CDR3. V shed 4 bases, J shed 5 bases, and the junction held 7 bases outside the gene matches. Germline CDR1 reads SGDLS; CDR2 reads YYNGEE. CDR3 DNA sequence: TGTGCCAGCAGCACACGGACAGGGCCAACCGGGGAGCTGTTTTTT. It yields the protein CASSTRTGPTGELFF.

This chain joins TRBV28 and TRBJ1-5; D remains unclear. The CDR3 totals 14 residues. Germline V gene data show CDR1 as MDHEN and CDR2 as SYDVKM. Trimming took 4 bases from V and 2 from J, leaving 9 bases between them. The CDR3 DNA reads as TGTGCCAGCAGTTCCGGTCTGGGCAATCAGCCCCAGCATTTT. It translates to CASSSGLGNQPQHF.

The chain combines TRBV10-2 with TRBJ2-7, with TRBD2 matching over 8 bases. CDR1 and CDR2 (germline): WSHSY, SAAADI. The J segment lost 1 base and the V segment lost 6 bases, leaving 5 bases of the junction unmatched. This CDR3 region has 14 residues. The CDR3 here is CASRRGAASYEQYF. CDR3 bases: TGCGCCAGCAGGCGGGGGGCAGCATCCTACGAGCAGTACTTC.